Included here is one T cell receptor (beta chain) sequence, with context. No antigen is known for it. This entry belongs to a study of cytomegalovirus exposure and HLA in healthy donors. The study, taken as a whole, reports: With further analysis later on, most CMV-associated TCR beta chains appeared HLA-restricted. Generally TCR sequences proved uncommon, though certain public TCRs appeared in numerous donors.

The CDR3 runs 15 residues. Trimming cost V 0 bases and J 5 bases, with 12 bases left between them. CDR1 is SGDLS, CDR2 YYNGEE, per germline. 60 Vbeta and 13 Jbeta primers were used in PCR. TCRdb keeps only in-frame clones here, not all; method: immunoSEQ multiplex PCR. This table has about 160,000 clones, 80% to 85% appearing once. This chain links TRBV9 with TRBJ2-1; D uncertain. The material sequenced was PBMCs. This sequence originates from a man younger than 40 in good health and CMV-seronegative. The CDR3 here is CASSVVGLTHNEQFF. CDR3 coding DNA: TGTGCCAGCAGCGTAGTCGGTCTAACCCACAATGAGCAGTTCTTC.